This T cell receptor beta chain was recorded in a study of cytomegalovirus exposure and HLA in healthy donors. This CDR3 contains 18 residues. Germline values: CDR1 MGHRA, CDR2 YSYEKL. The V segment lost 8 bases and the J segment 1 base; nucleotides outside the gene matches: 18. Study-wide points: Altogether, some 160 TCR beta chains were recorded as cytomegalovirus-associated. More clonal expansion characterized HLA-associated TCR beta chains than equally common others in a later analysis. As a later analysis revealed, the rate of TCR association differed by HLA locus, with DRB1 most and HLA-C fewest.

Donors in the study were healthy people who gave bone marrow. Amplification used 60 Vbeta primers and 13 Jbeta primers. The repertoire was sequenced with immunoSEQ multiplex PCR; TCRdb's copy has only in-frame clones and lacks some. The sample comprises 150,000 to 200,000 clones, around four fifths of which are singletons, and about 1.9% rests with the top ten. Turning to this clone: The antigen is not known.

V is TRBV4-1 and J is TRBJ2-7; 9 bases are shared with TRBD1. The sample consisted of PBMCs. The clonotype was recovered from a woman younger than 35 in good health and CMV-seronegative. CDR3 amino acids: CASSTGPRPGTGSYEQYF. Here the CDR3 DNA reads TGCGCCAGCTCCACAGGACCAAGACCCGGGACAGGGTCCTACGAGCAGTACTTC.